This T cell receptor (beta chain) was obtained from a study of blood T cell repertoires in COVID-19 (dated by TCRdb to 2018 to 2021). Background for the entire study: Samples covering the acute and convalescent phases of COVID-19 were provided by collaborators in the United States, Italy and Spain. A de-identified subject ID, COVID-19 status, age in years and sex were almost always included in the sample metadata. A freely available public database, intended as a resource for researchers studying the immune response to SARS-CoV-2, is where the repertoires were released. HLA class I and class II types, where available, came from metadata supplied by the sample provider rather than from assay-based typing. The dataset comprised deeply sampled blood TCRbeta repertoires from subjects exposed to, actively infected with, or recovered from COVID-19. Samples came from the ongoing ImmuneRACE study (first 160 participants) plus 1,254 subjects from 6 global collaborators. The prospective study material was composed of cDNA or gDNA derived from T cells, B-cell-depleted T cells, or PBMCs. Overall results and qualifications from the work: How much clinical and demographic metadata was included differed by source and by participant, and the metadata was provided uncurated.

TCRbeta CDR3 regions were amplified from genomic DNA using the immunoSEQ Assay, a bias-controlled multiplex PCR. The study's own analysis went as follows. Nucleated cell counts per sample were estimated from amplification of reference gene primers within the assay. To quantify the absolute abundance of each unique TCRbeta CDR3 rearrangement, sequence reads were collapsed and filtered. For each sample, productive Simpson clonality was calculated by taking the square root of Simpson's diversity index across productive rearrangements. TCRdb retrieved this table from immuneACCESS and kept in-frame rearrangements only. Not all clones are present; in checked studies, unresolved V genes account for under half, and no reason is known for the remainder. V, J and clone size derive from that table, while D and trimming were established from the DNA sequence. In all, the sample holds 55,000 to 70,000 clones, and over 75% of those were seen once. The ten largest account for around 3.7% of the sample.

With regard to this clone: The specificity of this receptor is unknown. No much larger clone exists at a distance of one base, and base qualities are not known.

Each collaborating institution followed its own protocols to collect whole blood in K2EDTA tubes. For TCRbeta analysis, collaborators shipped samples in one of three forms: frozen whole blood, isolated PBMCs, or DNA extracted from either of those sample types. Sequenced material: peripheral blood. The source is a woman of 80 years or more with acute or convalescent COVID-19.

CDR3 reads: CASSQLGQAFGSYGYTF. The sequenced DNA: TGTGCCAGCAGTCAGTTGGGACAGGCATTTGGCAGCTATGGCTACACCTTC. The chain employs TRBV6-6 and TRBJ1-2; TRBD1 agrees with 8 junctional bases. CDR1 and CDR2 are drawn from the germline V gene (reference sequence): MNHNY, SVGAGI. V loses 5 bases at its end and J loses 4 bases; junction bases beyond the gene matches: 15. The CDR3 numbers 17 residues from cysteine through phenylalanine. Only CDR3 DNA is held: 51 bases, read in frame from base 1.